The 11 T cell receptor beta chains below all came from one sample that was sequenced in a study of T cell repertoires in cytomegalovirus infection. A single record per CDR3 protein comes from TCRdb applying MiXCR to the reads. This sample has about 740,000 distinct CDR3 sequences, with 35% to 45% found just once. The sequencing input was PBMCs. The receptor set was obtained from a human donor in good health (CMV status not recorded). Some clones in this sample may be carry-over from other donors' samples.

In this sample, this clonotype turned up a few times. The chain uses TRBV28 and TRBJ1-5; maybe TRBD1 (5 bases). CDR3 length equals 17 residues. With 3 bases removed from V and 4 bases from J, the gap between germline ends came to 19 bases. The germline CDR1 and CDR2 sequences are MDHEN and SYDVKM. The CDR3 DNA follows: TGTGCCAGCAGTTTTAGCATCTACGGGGGTGGAAATCAGCCCCAGCATTTT. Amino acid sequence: CASSFSIYGGGNQPQHF. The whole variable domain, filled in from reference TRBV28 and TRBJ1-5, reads DVKVTQSSRYLVKRTGEKVFLECVQDMDHENMFWYRQDPGLGLRLIYFSYDVKMKEKGDIPEGYSVSREKKERFSLILESASTNQTSMYLCASSFSIYGGGNQPQHFGDGTRLSIL.

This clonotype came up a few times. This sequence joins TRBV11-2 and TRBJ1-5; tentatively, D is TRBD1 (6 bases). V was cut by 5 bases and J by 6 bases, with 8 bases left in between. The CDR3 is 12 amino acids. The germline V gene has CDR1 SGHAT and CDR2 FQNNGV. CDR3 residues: CASSVQGQPQHF. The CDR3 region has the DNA TGTGCCAGCAGCGTACAGGGTCAGCCCCAGCATTTT.

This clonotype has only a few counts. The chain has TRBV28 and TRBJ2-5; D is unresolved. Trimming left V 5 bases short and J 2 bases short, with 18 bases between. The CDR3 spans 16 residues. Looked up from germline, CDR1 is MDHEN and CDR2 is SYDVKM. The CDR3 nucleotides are TGTGCCAGCAGTATCTCAAGGGCACCCCCACAAGAGACCCAGTACTTC. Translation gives CASSISRAPPQETQYF. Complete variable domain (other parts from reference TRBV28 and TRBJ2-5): DVKVTQSSRYLVKRTGEKVFLECVQDMDHENMFWYRQDPGLGLRLIYFSYDVKMKEKGDIPEGYSVSREKKERFSLILESASTNQTSMYLCASSISRAPPQETQYFGPGTRLLVL.

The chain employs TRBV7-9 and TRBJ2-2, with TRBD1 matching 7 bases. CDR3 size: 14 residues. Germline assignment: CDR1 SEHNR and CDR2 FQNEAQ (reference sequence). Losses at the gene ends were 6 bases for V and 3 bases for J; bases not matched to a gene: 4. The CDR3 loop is CASRTGADTGELFF. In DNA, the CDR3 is TGTGCCAGCAGAACAGGGGCAGACACCGGGGAGCTGTTTTTT.

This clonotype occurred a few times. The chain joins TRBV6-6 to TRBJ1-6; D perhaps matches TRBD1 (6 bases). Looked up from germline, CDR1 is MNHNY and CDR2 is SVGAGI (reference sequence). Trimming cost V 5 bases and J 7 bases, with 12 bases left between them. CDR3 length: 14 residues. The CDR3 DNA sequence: TGTGCCAGCAGTAAAGGGGGGAAGAATTCACCCCTCCACTTT. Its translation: CASSKGGKNSPLHF.

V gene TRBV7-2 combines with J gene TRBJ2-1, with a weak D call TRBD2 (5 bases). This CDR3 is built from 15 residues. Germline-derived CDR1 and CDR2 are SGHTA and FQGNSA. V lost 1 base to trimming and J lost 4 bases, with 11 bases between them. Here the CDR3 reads CASSLDRGNYNEQFF. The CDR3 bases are TGTGCCAGCAGCTTAGACAGAGGGAATTACAATGAGCAGTTCTTC. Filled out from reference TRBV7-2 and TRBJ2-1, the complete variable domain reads GAGVSQSPSNKVTEKGKDVELRCDPISGHTALYWYRQSLGQGLEFLIYFQGNSAPDKSGLPSDRFSAERTGGSVSTLTIQRTQQEDSAVYLCASSLDRGNYNEQFFGPGTRLTVL.

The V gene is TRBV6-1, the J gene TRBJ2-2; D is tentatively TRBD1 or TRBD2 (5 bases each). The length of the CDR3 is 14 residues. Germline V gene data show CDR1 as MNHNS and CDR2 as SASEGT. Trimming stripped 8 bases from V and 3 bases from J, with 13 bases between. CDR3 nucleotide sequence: TGTGCCAGCGGGGGACCCCCTGACACCGGGGAGCTGTTTTTT. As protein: CASGGPPDTGELFF.

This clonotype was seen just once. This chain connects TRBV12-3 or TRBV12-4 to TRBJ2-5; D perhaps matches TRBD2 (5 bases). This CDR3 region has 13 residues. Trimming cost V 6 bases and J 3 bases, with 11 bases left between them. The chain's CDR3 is CASRMTGKETQYF. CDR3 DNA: TGTGCCAGCAGGATGACGGGAAAAGAGACCCAGTACTTC.

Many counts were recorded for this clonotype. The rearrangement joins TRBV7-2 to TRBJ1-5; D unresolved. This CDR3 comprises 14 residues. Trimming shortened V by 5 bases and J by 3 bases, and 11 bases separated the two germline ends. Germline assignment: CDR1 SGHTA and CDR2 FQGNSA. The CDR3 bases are TGTGCCAGCAGCCCAGACGGAACCAATCAGCCCCAGCATTTT. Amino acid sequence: CASSPDGTNQPQHF.

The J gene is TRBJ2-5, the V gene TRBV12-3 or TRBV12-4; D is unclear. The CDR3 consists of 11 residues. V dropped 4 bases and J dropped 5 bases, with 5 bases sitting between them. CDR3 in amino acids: CASSSFETQYF. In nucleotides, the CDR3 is TGTGCCAGCAGTTCGTTTGAGACCCAGTACTTC.

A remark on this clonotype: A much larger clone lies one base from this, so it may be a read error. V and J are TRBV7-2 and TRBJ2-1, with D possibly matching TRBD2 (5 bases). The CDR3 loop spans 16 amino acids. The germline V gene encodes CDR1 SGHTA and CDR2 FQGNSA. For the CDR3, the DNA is TGTGCCATCAGCTTATGGACTTTTAGCTCCTACAATGAGCAGTTCTTC. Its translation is CAISLWTFSSYNEQFF.